The 3 T cell receptor beta chains below were found in one sample sequenced in a study of T-cell memory formation after mild COVID-19 (dated by TCRdb to 2020 to 2022). Libraries were prepared through 5' RACE. The run used an Illumina NovaSeq 6000. TCRdb reran the public reads through fastp at Q25 and MiXCR, keeping productive beta chains. All rows with the same CDR3 protein become a single entry with the most common DNA and genes. The sample contains 450,000 to 650,000 distinct CDR3 sequences, less than 25% of them found a single time. Clones ranked in the top ten supply 7.5% to 9.5% of the sample. What was sequenced was PBMCs or a T cell subset sorted from them (not recorded which). These receptors were obtained from an adult woman who had mild COVID-19 (a few samples of this study predate the infection). The sample titles of this study are shuffled in the database, so cell type and time point are left out; the donor was told from shared clones.

This clonotype was found a few times. V and J are TRBV12-3 or TRBV12-4 and TRBJ1-5; D is unclear. V lost 1 base and J lost 5, with 9 bases in between. The CDR3 runs 14 residues. The CDR3 protein is CASSLDGRHQPQHF. The CDR3 bases are TGTGCCAGCAGTTTAGATGGCAGACATCAGCCCCAGCATTTT.

This clonotype was seen only a few times. The chain employs TRBV7-2 and TRBJ2-7; TRBD1 matches 10 bases. V shed 2 bases and J 4 bases; nucleotides not matched to a gene: 14. CDR3 size: 18 residues. CDR1 is SGHTA, CDR2 FQGNSA, per germline. The CDR3 DNA reads TGTGCCAGCAGCTTAAGAATTCCGGGACAGGGGAAGGAGTACGAGCAGTACTTC. As protein: CASSLRIPGQGKEYEQYF. Full variable domain (missing parts from reference TRBV7-2 and TRBJ2-7): GAGVSQSPSNKVTEKGKDVELRCDPISGHTALYWYRQSLGQGLEFLIYFQGNSAPDKSGLPSDRFSAERTGGSVSTLTIQRTQQEDSAVYLCASSLRIPGQGKEYEQYFGPGTRLTVT.

The V and J genes are TRBV2 and TRBJ1-2; maybe TRBD1 (6 bases). The germline V and J ends were trimmed by 7 bases and 4 bases, with 13 bases remaining between them. The CDR3 runs 13 residues. Germline V gives CDR1 SNHLY, CDR2 FYNNEI. The CDR3 sequence is CASKAGAVYGYTF. The CDR3, as DNA: TGTGCCAGCAAGGCAGGGGCCGTCTATGGCTACACCTTC.